What follows are 9 T cell receptor beta chains derived from one specimen sequenced in a study of monozygotic twins with inflammatory bowel disease. For each CDR3 protein, TCRdb gives one entry from its re-call of the 5' RACE reads, without DNA. This sample carries about 140,000 distinct CDR3 sequences, with 1% to 1.5% going to the ten biggest clones. The specimen sequenced was blood. These receptors originate from a human donor with ulcerative colitis or Crohn's disease, or a healthy co-twin of an affected twin (not recorded which).

The rearrangement links TRBV5-1 to TRBJ1-1. CDR1 is SGHRS, CDR2 YFSETQ, per germline. CDR3 size: 14 residues. The CDR3 reads CASSWREGNTEAFF.

This chain joins TRBV5-6 and TRBJ1-5; TCRdb returns TRBD1, unconfirmable since there is no DNA. Germline CDR1 is SGHDT and CDR2 is YYEEEE. The length of the CDR3 is 15 residues. CDR3 loop: CASSLVGQNNQPQHF.

The rearrangement joins TRBV11-2 to TRBJ1-6; TCRdb outputs TRBD1, but without DNA this stays unchecked. This CDR3 has 17 amino acids. Germline V gene data show CDR1 as SGHAT and CDR2 as FQNNGV. The CDR3: CASSLRREGYNNSPLHF.

The chain's CDR3 is CASSAGLNTEAFF. V and J are TRBV5-1 and TRBJ1-1; with no DNA, the TCRdb D assignment of TRBD1 cannot be verified. CDR1 is SGHRS and CDR2 is YFSETQ in the germline V gene. This CDR3 comprises 13 residues.

The rearrangement uses TRBV12-3 or TRBV12-4 and TRBJ2-1; TCRdb names TRBD2, which stays unverified in the absence of DNA. This CDR3 has 19 amino acids. This CDR3 is CASSSSPGLAGGVDNEQFF.

The genes are TRBV5-1 and TRBJ2-7; TCRdb proposes TRBD1, but this gene call is untestable without DNA. In germline, CDR1 is SGHRS, CDR2 YFSETQ. The CDR3 runs to 14 residues. CDR3 residues: CASSLVPGAYEQYF.

The CDR3 sequence is CSVGAGGLHEQYF. The chain links TRBV29-1 to TRBJ2-7; the TCRdb call, TRBD1, lacks DNA for checking. The germline V gene has CDR1 SQVTM and CDR2 ANQGSEA. The CDR3 length is 13 residues.

This chain joins TRBV7-8 and TRBJ1-4; TCRdb reports TRBD1, a call that lacks DNA to check it against. Per the germline V gene, CDR1 is SGHVS and CDR2 is FQNEAQ. The CDR3 contains 15 residues. The CDR3 region is CASSLIQGLYEKLFF.

V gene TRBV24-1 combines with J gene TRBJ2-1; the D call of TRBD2 rests on TCRdb alone, since no DNA is present to check it. The length of the CDR3 is 16 residues. Looked up from germline, CDR1 is KGHDR and CDR2 is SFDVKD. CDR3 residues: CATSDPVLAGASEQFF.